What follows are 13 T cell receptor beta chains derived from one specimen sequenced in a study of blood T cell repertoires in COVID-19. Produced via immunoSEQ multiplex PCR; TCRdb's table is partial and in-frame only. The sample lists over 95,000 clones, 84% seen once, with about 8.1% in the top ten. The sample consisted of peripheral blood. The receptors derive from a woman aged 40 to 50 with acute or convalescent COVID-19.

In its sample, this clone was seen once. The CDR3 DNA is TGTGCCAGCACTGGGGACAGGGCAGTTGGGTATGGCTACACCTTC. It encodes CASTGDRAVGYGYTF. This sequence joins TRBV6-5 and TRBJ1-2, with 9 bases matching TRBD1. Germline values: CDR1 MNHEY, CDR2 SVGAGI. The length of the CDR3 is 15 residues. The V and J ends lost 7 bases and 5 bases, in that order; junction bases with no gene match: 11.

The chain employs TRBV6-4 and TRBJ1-1, with D uncertain. The CDR3 length is 13 residues. The germline gives CDR1 MRHNA, CDR2 SNTAGT. Trimming left V 5 bases short and J 2 bases short, with 9 bases between. CDR3 DNA sequence: TGTGCCAGCAGTTTACAGACCAACACTGAAGCTTTCTTT. Translated, it gives CASSLQTNTEAFF.

DNA of the CDR3: TGTGCCAGCAGTCGGAGTAACTATGGCTACACCTTC. This gives the protein CASSRSNYGYTF. V usage is TRBV14 and J usage is TRBJ1-2; D is uncertain. V lost 6 bases and J lost 1, with 6 bases in between. Looked up from germline, CDR1 is SGHDN and CDR2 is FVKESK. The CDR3 covers 12 residues. The full variable domain, its missing parts supplied by reference TRBV14 and TRBJ1-2, is EAGVTQFPSHSVIEKGQTVTLRCDPISGHDNLYWYRRVMGKEIKFLLHFVKESKQDESGMPNNRFLAERTGGTYSTLKVQPAELEDSGVYFCASSRSNYGYTFGSGTRLTVV.

The rearrangement links TRBV20-1 to TRBJ1-1; tentative D call: TRBD1 (5 bases). The V end was cut by 3 bases, the J end by 5 bases, with 13 bases between. The germline V gene has CDR1 DFQATT and CDR2 SNEGSKA (reference sequence). The CDR3 has 13 residues. In nucleotides, the CDR3 is TGCAGTGCTAGTCCCAGGGCGTTAACTGAAGCTTTCTTT. It codes for CSASPRALTEAFF.

The J gene is TRBJ1-3, the V gene TRBV3-1 (or the pseudogene TRBV3-2); 9 bases map to TRBD1. Germline V gives CDR1 LGHDT, CDR2 YNNKEL (reference sequence). Trimming at V came to 4 bases and at J to 0 bases, leaving 1 base not matched to a gene. The CDR3 consists of 15 residues. CDR3 loop: CASSLGQGSGNTIYF. The CDR3 bases are TGTGCCAGCAGCCTGGGACAGGGCTCTGGAAACACCATATATTTT.

The chain combines TRBV7-9 with TRBJ1-1; TRBD1 is a possible D gene (5 bases). CDR1 and CDR2 from the germline V gene are SEHNR and FQNEAQ (reference sequence). This CDR3 has 14 amino acids. Deletions cut 2 bases from V and 5 bases from J, with 12 bases between. CDR3 sequence: CASSLIGQGTEAFF. The CDR3 DNA reads as TGTGCCAGCAGCTTAATTGGGCAGGGAACTGAAGCTTTCTTT.

The rearrangement joins TRBV3-1 (or the pseudogene TRBV3-2) to TRBJ2-2; D possibly corresponds to TRBD1 (6 bases). V was clipped by 0 bases and J by 4 bases, with 9 bases between them. The CDR3 is 15 amino acids. From germline, CDR1 is LGHDT and CDR2 YNNKEL (reference sequence). The CDR3 spells CASSQEGAGTGELFF. For the CDR3, the DNA is TGTGCCAGCAGCCAAGAGGGGGCTGGCACCGGGGAGCTGTTTTTT.

Written as DNA, the CDR3 is TGTGCCAGCAAAGCATCTTTATATAATTCACCCCTCCACTTT. Protein product: CASKASLYNSPLHF. This chain joins TRBV6-5 and TRBJ1-6; D is undetermined. V lost 7 bases to trimming and J lost 4 bases, with 11 bases between them. The germline V gene encodes CDR1 MNHEY and CDR2 SVGAGI. The CDR3 consists of 14 residues.

The chain employs TRBV11-3 and TRBJ1-1; D remains ambiguous. V shed 0 bases and J shed 2 bases, with 4 bases lying between them. This CDR3 contains 13 residues. Germline assignment: CDR1 SGHNT and CDR2 YENEEA. The CDR3 coding sequence is TGTGCCAGCAGCTTAGACAGTAACACTGAAGCTTTCTTT. This sequence encodes CASSLDSNTEAFF.

CDR3 protein: CASSPGTGTRDTQYF. The CDR3 nucleotides are TGTGCCAGCAGCCCGGGGACAGGGACACGGGATACGCAGTATTTT. The chain joins TRBV7-9 to TRBJ2-3; 9 bases fit TRBD1. This CDR3 is 15 amino acids long. CDR1 and CDR2 (germline): SEHNR, FQNEAQ (reference sequence). V shed 5 bases and J 6 bases; nucleotides not matched to a gene: 9.

This clone was counted only a few times. The chain uses TRBV7-9 and TRBJ2-1, with TRBD1 identical over 7 bases. The CDR3 contains 14 residues. The junction had 7 bases not matched to a gene; V was cut back by 5 bases and J by 6 bases. The germline V gene encodes CDR1 SEHNR and CDR2 FQNEAQ (reference sequence). The CDR3 loop reads CASSLRDRLNEQFF. As DNA, the CDR3 is TGTGCCAGCAGCCTCCGGGACAGACTCAATGAGCAGTTCTTC.

This clone has only one observation. V usage is TRBV7-2 and J usage is TRBJ1-4; D perhaps matches TRBD1 (6 bases). This CDR3 comprises 15 residues. Germline V gene sequence: CDR1 SGHTA, CDR2 FQGNSA. Between the trimmed V and J ends, which lost 3 bases and 0 bases, there was a span of 8 bases. CDR3 residues: CASSLDSATNEKLFF. For the CDR3, the DNA is TGTGCCAGCAGCTTGGACAGTGCAACTAATGAAAAACTGTTTTTT.

The rearrangement joins TRBV6-5 to TRBJ2-5; tentative D call: TRBD2 (5 bases). Germline V gene lookup returns CDR1 MNHEY and CDR2 SVGAGI. With 6 bases removed from V and 8 bases from J, the gap between germline ends came to 16 bases. The CDR3 covers 13 residues. This CDR3 is CASSRGLGGTQYF. As DNA, the CDR3 is TGTGCCAGCAGCCGTGGTCTAGGAGGTACCCAGTACTTC.